The clone carrying this T cell receptor (beta chain) appeared a single time. Its antigen remains unidentified. The CDR3 spans 15 residues. The V segment lost 1 base and the J segment 5 bases; nucleotides outside the gene matches: 7. Germline assignment: CDR1 SEHNR and CDR2 FQNEAQ (reference sequence). This specimen comes from a study of OX40 agonist ivuxolimab in advanced cancers. Turning to the study itself: Every 2 weeks, ivuxolimab was infused into the patients intravenously at between 0.01 and 10 mg/kg. Patients treated during dose escalation were battling hepatocellular carcinoma, melanoma, renal cell or head and neck cancer.

Regarding the study as a whole: The study did not work out the antigen specificity of the expanded peripheral T cells. At 0.1 to 3.0 mg/kg and by week 6, clonal expansion occurred in CD4+ and CD8+ blood T cells.

Some clones are missing from TCRdb's copy, which holds only in-frame ones; the method was immunoSEQ multiplex PCR. There are 83,000 or so clones in the sample; 90% occur only once, and less than 0.75% lies in the top ten. This chain links TRBV7-9 with TRBJ1-2; the match to TRBD1 covers 7 bases. The material was CD4+ or CD8+ T cells sorted from blood, obtained in a trial of the OX40 agonist ivuxolimab. This clonotype was obtained from an adult with an advanced solid tumor such as melanoma, head and neck, liver or kidney cancer. The CDR3 DNA sequence: TGTGCCAGCAGCTTAGATGGGACAGTAGTATATGGCTACACCTTC. Translation: CASSLDGTVVYGYTF.